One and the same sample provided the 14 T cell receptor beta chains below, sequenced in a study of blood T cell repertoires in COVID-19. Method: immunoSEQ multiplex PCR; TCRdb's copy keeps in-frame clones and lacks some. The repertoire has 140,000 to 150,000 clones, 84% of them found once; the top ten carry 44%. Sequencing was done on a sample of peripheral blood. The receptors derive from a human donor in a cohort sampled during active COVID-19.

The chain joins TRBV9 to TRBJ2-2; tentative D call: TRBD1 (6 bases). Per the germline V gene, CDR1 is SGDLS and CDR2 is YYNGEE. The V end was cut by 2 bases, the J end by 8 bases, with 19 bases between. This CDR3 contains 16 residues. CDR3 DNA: TGTGCCAGCAGCGTTCAGGGGAGAAGACAAATGGGGGAGCTGTTTTTT. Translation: CASSVQGRRQMGELFF.

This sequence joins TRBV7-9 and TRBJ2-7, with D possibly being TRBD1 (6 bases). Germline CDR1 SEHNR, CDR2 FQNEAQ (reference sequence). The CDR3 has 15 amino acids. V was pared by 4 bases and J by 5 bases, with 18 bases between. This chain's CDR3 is CASSSRQVSPNEQYF. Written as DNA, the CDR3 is TGTGCCAGCAGCTCCAGACAGGTCTCTCCTAACGAGCAGTACTTC.

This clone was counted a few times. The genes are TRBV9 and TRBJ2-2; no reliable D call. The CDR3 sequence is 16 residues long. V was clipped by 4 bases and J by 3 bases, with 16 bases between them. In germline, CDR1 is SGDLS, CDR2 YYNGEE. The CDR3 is CASSPRVGPDTGELFF. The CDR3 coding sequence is TGTGCCAGCAGCCCCCGTGTGGGCCCGGACACCGGGGAGCTGTTTTTT.

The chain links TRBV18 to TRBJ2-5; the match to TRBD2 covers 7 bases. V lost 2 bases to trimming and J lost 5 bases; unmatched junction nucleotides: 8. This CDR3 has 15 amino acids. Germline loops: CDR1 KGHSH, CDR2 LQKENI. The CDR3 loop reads CASSPEGLLGETQYF. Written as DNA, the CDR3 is TGTGCCAGCTCACCAGAGGGACTATTGGGTGAGACCCAGTACTTC. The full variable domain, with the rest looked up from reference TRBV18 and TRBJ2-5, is NAGVMQNPRHLVRRRGQEARLRCSPMKGHSHVYWYRQLPEEGLKFMVYLQKENIIDESGMPKERFSAEFPKEGPSILRIQQVVRGDSAAYFCASSPEGLLGETQYFGPGTRLLVL.

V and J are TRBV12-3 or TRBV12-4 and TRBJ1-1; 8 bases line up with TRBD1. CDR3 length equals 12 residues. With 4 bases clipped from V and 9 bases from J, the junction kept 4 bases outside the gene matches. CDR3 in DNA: TGTGCCAGCAGTTCGCAGGGGGCGAAAGCTTTCTTT. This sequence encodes CASSSQGAKAFF.

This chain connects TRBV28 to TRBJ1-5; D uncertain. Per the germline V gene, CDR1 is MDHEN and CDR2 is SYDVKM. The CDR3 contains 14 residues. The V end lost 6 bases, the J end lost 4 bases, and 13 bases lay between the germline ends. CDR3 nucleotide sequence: TGTGCCAGCAGGCCTGGACTGAATAATCAGCCCCAGCATTTT. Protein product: CASRPGLNNQPQHF.

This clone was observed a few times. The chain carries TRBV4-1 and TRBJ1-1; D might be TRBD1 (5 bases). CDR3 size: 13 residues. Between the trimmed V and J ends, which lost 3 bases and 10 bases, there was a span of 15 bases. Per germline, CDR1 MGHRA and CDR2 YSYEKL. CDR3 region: CASSQTRGIIAFF. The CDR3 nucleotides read TGCGCCAGCAGCCAGACTCGGGGGATAATAGCTTTCTTT.

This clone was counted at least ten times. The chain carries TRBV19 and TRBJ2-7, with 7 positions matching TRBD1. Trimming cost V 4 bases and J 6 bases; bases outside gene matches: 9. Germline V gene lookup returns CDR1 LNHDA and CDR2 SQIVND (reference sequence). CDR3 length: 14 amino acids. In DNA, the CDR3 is TGTGCCAGTAGTAAGCCAGGGACAGTCGGCGAGCAGTACTTC. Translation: CASSKPGTVGEQYF.

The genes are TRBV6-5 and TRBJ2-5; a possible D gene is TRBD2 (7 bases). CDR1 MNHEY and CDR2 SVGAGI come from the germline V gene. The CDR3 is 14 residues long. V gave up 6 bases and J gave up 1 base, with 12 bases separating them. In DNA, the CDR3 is TGTGCCAGCAGCCGGCGGGGGCTCCAAGAGACCCAGTACTTC. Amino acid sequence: CASSRRGLQETQYF.

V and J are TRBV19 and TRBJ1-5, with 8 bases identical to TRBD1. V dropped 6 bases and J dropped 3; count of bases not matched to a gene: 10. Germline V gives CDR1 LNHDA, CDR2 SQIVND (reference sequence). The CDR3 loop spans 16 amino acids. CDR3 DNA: TGTGCCAGTAGACTACAACAGACAGGGGTCAATCAGCCCCAGCATTTT. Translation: CASRLQQTGVNQPQHF.

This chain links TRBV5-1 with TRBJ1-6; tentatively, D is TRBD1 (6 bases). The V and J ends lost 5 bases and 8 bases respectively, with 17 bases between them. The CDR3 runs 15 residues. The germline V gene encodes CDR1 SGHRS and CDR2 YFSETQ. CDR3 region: CASRLDTGIDSPLHF. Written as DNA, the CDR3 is TGCGCCAGCAGACTAGATACAGGGATTGATTCACCCCTCCACTTT.

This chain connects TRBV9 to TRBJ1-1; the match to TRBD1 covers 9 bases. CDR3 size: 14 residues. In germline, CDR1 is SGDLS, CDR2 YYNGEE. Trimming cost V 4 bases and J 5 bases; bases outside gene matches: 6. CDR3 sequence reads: CASSSRQGGTEAFF. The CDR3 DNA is TGTGCCAGCAGCTCACGACAGGGGGGGACTGAAGCTTTCTTT.

The CDR3 loop reads CASFGTGAYGYTF. CDR3 bases: TGTGCCAGTTTCGGGACAGGGGCATATGGCTACACCTTC. The J gene is TRBJ1-2, the V gene TRBV2, with TRBD1 matching 10 bases. Germline V gene data show CDR1 as SNHLY and CDR2 as FYNNEI. This CDR3 is 13 amino acids long. J gave up 5 bases and V 9 bases, and 6 bases lay outside the gene matches.

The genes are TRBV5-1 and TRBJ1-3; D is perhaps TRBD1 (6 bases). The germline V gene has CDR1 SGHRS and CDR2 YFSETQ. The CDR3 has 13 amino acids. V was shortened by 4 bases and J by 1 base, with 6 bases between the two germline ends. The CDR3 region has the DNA TGCGCCAGCAGCCAGGGGTCTGGAAACACCATATATTTT. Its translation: CASSQGSGNTIYF.